The 6 T cell receptor beta chains in this list originate from one sample, sequenced in a study of blood T cell repertoires in COVID-19. Clones were read by immunoSEQ multiplex PCR, and TCRdb kept only the in-frame ones, dropping some. Of about 210,000 clones listed, about 87% were seen once; the top ten hold 1.5% to 2%. The sequencing sample was made of peripheral blood. All receptors come from a man in his 70s with acute or convalescent COVID-19.

The rearrangement joins TRBV28 to TRBJ1-2; 7 bases fit TRBD1. Germline lookup yields CDR1 MDHEN and CDR2 SYDVKM. The CDR3 loop spans 13 amino acids. The J segment lost 6 bases and the V segment lost 5 bases, leaving 6 bases of the junction unmatched. Written as DNA, the CDR3 is TGTGCCAGCAGTCTCGGGACAGATAATGGCTACACCTTC. Protein sequence: CASSLGTDNGYTF.

The chain is built from TRBV29-1 and TRBJ2-2; a possible D gene is TRBD2 (5 bases). Germline CDR1 is SQVTM and CDR2 is ANQGSEA. The CDR3 runs 14 residues. V lost 4 bases and J 6 bases, leaving 15 bases between the germline ends. The CDR3 nucleotides are TGCAGCGTTGGATCGTCGGGATCGTCCGGGGAGCTGTTTTTT. Amino acid sequence: CSVGSSGSSGELFF.

The chain is built from TRBV5-1 and TRBJ2-1, with D perhaps matching TRBD2 (5 bases). V lost 0 bases, J lost 0 bases, and 10 bases lay in between. This CDR3 is built from 16 residues. In germline, CDR1 is SGHRS, CDR2 YFSETQ. In DNA form, the CDR3 reads TGCGCCAGCAGCTTGGGAGGGCCTCTCTCCTACAATGAGCAGTTCTTC. Translating it yields CASSLGGPLSYNEQFF.

V is TRBV15 and J is TRBJ2-7, with TRBD2 matching 13 bases. V lost 9 bases and J lost 0; bases outside the gene matches: 8. The CDR3 sequence is 16 residues long. Germline values: CDR1 LNHNV, CDR2 YYDKDF (reference sequence). Written as DNA, the CDR3 is TGTGCCACAGAAAGACTAGCGGGAGGCAGCTCCTACGAGCAGTACTTC. This sequence encodes CATERLAGGSSYEQYF.

The CDR3 nucleotides are TGTGCCAGCAGCACCCTTCAGGGGCCCTCTGGGGCCAACGTCCTGACTTTC. Encoded protein: CASSTLQGPSGANVLTF. The chain joins TRBV7-3 to TRBJ2-6; the D gene is possibly TRBD1 (6 bases). V dropped 5 bases and J dropped 0 bases, with 14 bases sitting between them. Germline V gene data show CDR1 as SGHTA and CDR2 as FQGTGA. The CDR3 consists of 17 residues.

The gene calls are TRBV7-2 and TRBJ1-1, with 7 bases that match TRBD1. The CDR3 has 14 amino acids. The germline V gene has CDR1 SGHTA and CDR2 FQGNSA. The V segment lost 7 bases and the J segment 8 bases; nucleotides outside the gene matches: 13. The chain's CDR3 is CASTRDSIGAEAFF. In DNA form, the CDR3 reads TGTGCCAGCACCCGGGACAGTATAGGTGCCGAAGCTTTCTTT.